This is a list of T cell receptor beta chains from one sample in a study of monozygotic twins with inflammatory bowel disease. TCRdb re-called the 5' RACE reads and catalogs CDR3 proteins one per entry, DNA excluded. The sample table includes 300,000 to 350,000 distinct CDR3 sequences. Sequencing input: blood. The receptor source for this set is a human donor with ulcerative colitis or Crohn's disease, or a healthy co-twin of an affected twin (not recorded which). Both conserved end residues are part of each CDR3. Fields, in order: V gene, J gene, CDR3 protein.

>TRBV6-1|TRBJ2-2
CATRGRVFDTGELFF
>TRBV5-1|TRBJ1-5
CASSLDQGSQPQHF
>TRBV20-1|TRBJ2-1
CSARLSGAPYNEQFF
>TRBV6-6|TRBJ2-1
CASSWDRVYNEQFF
>TRBV5-3|TRBJ2-1
CARSLAGRASYNEQFF
>TRBV4-1|TRBJ1-5
CASSPLPDPNQPQHF
>TRBV5-1|TRBJ2-1
CASSWREAYNEQFF
>TRBV4-1|TRBJ1-1
CASSQGDRGSTEAFF
>TRBV4-1|TRBJ2-3
CASSQSGQGPQDTQYF
>TRBV20-1|TRBJ2-1
CSAIPSGPVYNEQFF
>TRBV12-3/TRBV12-4|TRBJ1-1
CASSNRLLNTEAFF
>TRBV30|TRBJ1-1
CAWRGKAGFSSAFF
>TRBV20-1|TRBJ2-3
CSAHLVPGQGAADTQYF
>TRBV28|TRBJ2-7
CASSQGLPTQQYF
>TRBV7-9|TRBJ2-7
CASSLGYERYF
>TRBV5-1|TRBJ2-1
CASSTSLGAYNEQFF
>TRBV20-1|TRBJ2-6
CSASGRHSGANVLTF
>TRBV5-1|TRBJ2-5
CASSLPGGVSQETQYF
>TRBV28|TRBJ2-4
CASSAGNIQYF
>TRBV4-3|TRBJ1-1
CASSQELSPIEAFF
>TRBV3-1|TRBJ2-7
CASSRGTGGNPYEQYF
>TRBV7-9|TRBJ1-2
CASSFPQGGYTF
>TRBV25-1|TRBJ1-1
CASNRAAGGNTEAFF
>TRBV30|TRBJ2-3
CAWSTSWGDTQYF
>TRBV24-1|TRBJ1-2
CATSDPRPGGGYGYTF
>TRBV10-3|TRBJ1-1
CAIRGPGTDNTEAFF
>TRBV3-1|TRBJ2-3
CASSQEGGRSTDTQYF
>TRBV7-2|TRBJ2-3
CASSLPAGGPDTQYF
>TRBV4-1|TRBJ2-7
CASSNTGQGREEQYF
>TRBV5-1|TRBJ1-4
CASSLVGTRPEKLFF
>TRBV6-2/TRBV6-3|TRBJ1-2
CASSWVVAGYTF
>TRBV5-1|TRBJ1-1
CASTGQGSINTEAFF
>TRBV12-3/TRBV12-4|TRBJ2-7
CATTGDRDYEQYF
>TRBV5-1|TRBJ1-3
CASRPQQGIGNTIYF
>TRBV11-2|TRBJ1-4
CASSLVWPATNEKLFF
>TRBV11-3|TRBJ1-1
CASSDRTANTEAFF
>TRBV27|TRBJ2-3
CASSSKSSTDTQYF
>TRBV20-1|TRBJ1-1
CSARDRGTGDTEAFF
>TRBV10-3|TRBJ1-3
CAISESIPGNTGNTIYF
>TRBV10-2|TRBJ1-1
CASTYKGMNTEAFF
>TRBV19|TRBJ1-5
CASSIGDSNQPQHF
>TRBV29-1|TRBJ2-3
CSVGGGRTDTQYF
>TRBV5-1|TRBJ2-7
CASSPRLADEQYF
>TRBV7-2|TRBJ1-3
CASSLAGQGTGNTIYF
>TRBV12-3/TRBV12-4|TRBJ2-2
CASFPSPAGELFF
>TRBV5-1|TRBJ1-3
CASSLVGSGNTIYF
>TRBV21-1|TRBJ2-1
CASKWCGRSYNEQFF
>TRBV6-2/TRBV6-3|TRBJ2-3
CASSHKPTDTQYF
>TRBV7-2|TRBJ2-5
CASSPGSWYQETQYF
>TRBV19|TRBJ1-5
CASSIDLAQPQHF